Listed here are 22 T cell receptor beta chains from one sample, sequenced in a study of shared clonotypes between healthy human individuals. Method: immunoSEQ multiplex PCR; TCRdb's copy keeps in-frame clones and lacks some. This table has 300,000 to 400,000 clones, around 70% appearing once. The sequenced sample was memory CD4+ T cells sorted from blood. Noted subset: CD45RA-negative fraction. Receptors originate from a man aged 30 to 45 in good health.

The chain couples TRBV28 to TRBJ1-1; D is unclear. CDR1 is MDHEN, CDR2 SYDVKM, per germline. This CDR3 region has 15 residues. Trimming pared 1 base from V and 4 bases from J, leaving 13 bases between. As DNA, the CDR3 is TGTGCCAGCAGTTTATTGGACCTCGGGGTCACTGAAGCTTTCTTT. Translation gives CASSLLDLGVTEAFF.

In regard to this clone: The same CDR3 arises from other DNA sequences in this sample as well. The chain has TRBV18 and TRBJ1-5, with D possibly TRBD1 on 5 matching bases. Trimming removed 0 bases at V and 2 bases at J, with 14 bases between. The length of the CDR3 is 17 residues. Germline V CDR1 and CDR2: KGHSH, LQKENI. CDR3 in DNA: TGTGCCAGCTCACCACCGGGCGGACATGGGGGCAATCAGCCCCAGCATTTT. Its protein product is CASSPPGGHGGNQPQHF.

The V call is TRBV25-1, the J call TRBJ1-2; no firm D call. The CDR3 extends over 12 amino acids. The V end was cut by 5 bases, the J end by 2 bases, with 6 bases between. CDR1 MGHDK and CDR2 SYGVNS come from the germline V gene. CDR3 in amino acids: CASSRSNYGYTF. The CDR3 DNA is TGTGCCAGCAGTAGGTCCAACTATGGCTACACCTTC.

This clone was picked up many times. The V gene is TRBV29-1, the J gene TRBJ2-1, with D perhaps TRBD1 (6 bases). The CDR3 has 13 residues. Germline V gene data show CDR1 as SQVTM and CDR2 as ANQGSEA. Between the trimmed V and J ends, which lost 3 bases and 8 bases, there was a span of 14 bases. For the CDR3, the DNA is TGCAGCGTTGAGGGGTCAGGGGTCTATGAGCAGTTCTTC. Protein: CSVEGSGVYEQFF.

The chain combines TRBV7-9 with TRBJ1-2; D is perhaps TRBD1 (5 bases). V gave up 2 bases and J gave up 1 base, with 17 bases separating them. Germline V CDR1 and CDR2: SEHNR, FQNEAQ (reference sequence). The CDR3 is made up of 17 amino acids. The CDR3 bases are TGTGCCAGCAGCTTAATTATAGGGACGGCCCTTAACTATGGCTACACCTTC. It encodes CASSLIIGTALNYGYTF. Based on the CDR3 plus reference TRBV7-9 and TRBJ1-2, the full variable domain is DTGVSQNPRHKITKRGQNVTFRCDPISEHNRLYWYRQTLGQGPEFLTYFQNEAQLEKSRLLSDRFSAERPKGSFSTLEIQRTEQGDSAMYLCASSLIIGTALNYGYTFGSGTRLTVV.

The chain uses TRBV5-1 and TRBJ2-4; 11 bases align to TRBD2. The germline gives CDR1 SGHRS, CDR2 YFSETQ. The CDR3 has 19 residues. V lost 0 bases, J lost 8 bases, and 16 bases stayed unmatched. The CDR3 region is CASSLGTSGSFSSDYIQYF. In DNA, the CDR3 is TGCGCCAGCAGCTTGGGGACTAGCGGGTCCTTTTCCTCCGACTACATTCAGTACTTC.

V is TRBV18 and J is TRBJ1-1, with 8 nucleotides matching TRBD1. This CDR3 has 14 residues. Germline V gene data show CDR1 as KGHSH and CDR2 as LQKENI. J was trimmed by 3 bases and V by 6 bases; bases with no gene match: 6. The CDR3 coding sequence is TGTGCCAGCTCGGCCGGGACAGGAGACACTGAAGCTTTCTTT. It is translated as CASSAGTGDTEAFF. Filled out from reference TRBV18 and TRBJ1-1, the complete variable domain reads NAGVMQNPRHLVRRRGQEARLRCSPMKGHSHVYWYRQLPEEGLKFMVYLQKENIIDESGMPKERFSAEFPKEGPSILRIQQVVRGDSAAYFCASSAGTGDTEAFFGQGTRLTVV.

This chain connects TRBV5-1 to TRBJ1-1; TRBD1 matches 12 bases. CDR1 SGHRS and CDR2 YFSETQ come from the germline V gene. The CDR3 contains 18 residues. V lost 4 bases to trimming and J lost 0 bases; unmatched junction nucleotides: 10. The chain's CDR3 is CASSALPGQGALNTEAFF. The DNA of the CDR3 is TGCGCCAGCAGCGCATTGCCGGGACAGGGGGCCTTGAACACTGAAGCTTTCTTT.

V usage is TRBV19 and J usage is TRBJ1-5; no definite D call. The V and J ends lost 3 bases and 3 bases respectively, with 12 bases between them. The CDR3 totals 15 residues. Germline V gene sequence: CDR1 LNHDA, CDR2 SQIVND (reference sequence). Written as DNA, the CDR3 is TGTGCCAGTAGTATCCGATCACAGTACAATCAGCCCCAGCATTTT. Translating gives CASSIRSQYNQPQHF.

The chain couples TRBV19 to TRBJ2-1; 10 bases fit TRBD1. Trimming at V came to 4 bases and at J to 7 bases, leaving 19 bases not matched to a gene. CDR3 size: 19 residues. The germline gives CDR1 LNHDA, CDR2 SQIVND (reference sequence). The CDR3 DNA reads TGTGCCAGTAGTAAGGGGAGTGCGCTCGTGCGGGACAGGGGTAATGAGCAGTTCTTC. This encodes CASSKGSALVRDRGNEQFF.

The genes are TRBV4-1 and TRBJ2-7, with D unclear. Trimming pared 0 bases from V and 2 bases from J, leaving 11 bases between. Germline loops: CDR1 MGHRA, CDR2 YSYEKL. The CDR3 has 15 residues. The CDR3: CASSQDRTSAYEQYF. Here the CDR3 DNA reads TGCGCCAGCAGCCAAGACAGGACCAGCGCCTACGAGCAGTACTTC.

This clone was observed a handful of times. The chain combines TRBV6-6 with TRBJ2-1; 9 bases are shared with TRBD2. Trimming took 6 bases from V and 6 from J; bases not matched to a gene: 6. The CDR3 extends over 14 amino acids. Germline V gene lookup returns CDR1 MNHNY and CDR2 SVGAGI (reference sequence). CDR3 amino acids: CASRLGAGGNEQFF. Written as DNA, the CDR3 is TGTGCCAGCAGACTTGGAGCGGGAGGCAATGAGCAGTTCTTC.

The chain recombines TRBV5-6 with TRBJ1-2, with D unresolved. CDR1 is SGHDT, CDR2 YYEEEE, per germline. The length of the CDR3 is 14 residues. Trimming removed 0 bases from V and 1 base from J, with 7 bases in between. CDR3 in amino acids: CASSLDRINYGYTF. For the CDR3, the DNA is TGTGCCAGCAGCTTGGATAGGATTAACTATGGCTACACCTTC.

The chain recombines TRBV6-5 with TRBJ2-5; no clear D. Germline CDR1 and CDR2: MNHEY and SVGAGI. V lost 2 bases and J 5 bases, leaving 15 bases between the germline ends. The CDR3 extends over 15 amino acids. The CDR3 loop reads CASSYGRAPGETQYF. The CDR3 DNA is TGTGCCAGCAGTTACGGAAGGGCCCCCGGGGAGACCCAGTACTTC.

This clone was counted a few times. V is TRBV12-2 and J is TRBJ2-1; the table names TRBD1, a call not compared with the DNA. TRBV12-2 is classified as a pseudogene. This CDR3 spans 16 amino acids. Written as DNA, the CDR3 is TGTGCAAGTCGCTTAGCGGACAGGGTTCAATACAATGAGCAGTTCTTC. Its translation: CASRLADRVQYNEQFF.

The chain links TRBV19 to TRBJ2-5; D possibly uses TRBD1 or TRBD2 (6 bases each). This CDR3 is 14 amino acids long. Germline V gene lookup returns CDR1 LNHDA and CDR2 SQIVND (reference sequence). V shed 4 bases and J shed 2 bases, with 11 bases lying between them. CDR3 residues: CASSRGDTQETQYF. CDR3 nucleotides: TGTGCCAGTAGTAGGGGGGACACACAAGAGACCCAGTACTTC.

V usage is TRBV19 and J usage is TRBJ2-1, with 8 bases matching TRBD2. V was clipped by 7 bases and J by 5 bases; unmatched bases: 4. Germline CDR1 and CDR2: LNHDA and SQIVND (reference sequence). This CDR3 spans 13 amino acids. The CDR3 nucleotides read TGTGCCAGTAAGACTAGCGAAAACAATGAGCAGTTCTTC. It translates to CASKTSENNEQFF.

The chain employs TRBV6-5 and TRBJ1-2, with a possible D match to TRBD1 (5 bases). Trimming stripped 5 bases from V and 14 bases from J, with 21 bases between. The CDR3 is made up of 13 amino acids. Germline V gives CDR1 MNHEY, CDR2 SVGAGI. The CDR3 DNA reads as TGTGCCAGCAGTCGGCCAGACGGGGCACGGTGGACCTTC. Protein sequence: CASSRPDGARWTF.

The V and J genes are TRBV6-1 and TRBJ1-5, with 7 bases identical to TRBD1. V lost 8 bases, J lost 1 base, and 8 bases stayed unmatched. Germline V gives CDR1 MNHNS, CDR2 SASEGT. The CDR3 is made up of 15 amino acids. CDR3 sequence (DNA): TGTGCCAGCGGAACAGGGGTAAAGAGCAATCAGCCCCAGCATTTT. It yields the protein CASGTGVKSNQPQHF.

The chain employs TRBV28 and TRBJ1-3; tentatively, D is TRBD1 (5 bases). This CDR3 region has 16 residues. The V gene lost 4 bases and the J gene lost 2 bases, with 15 bases spanning the gap. Germline V gene sequence: CDR1 MDHEN, CDR2 SYDVKM. The CDR3 spells CASSSVAGRPGNTIYF. The CDR3 DNA follows: TGTGCCAGCAGTTCCGTCGCAGGGCGTCCTGGAAACACCATATATTTT.

The rearrangement joins TRBV28 to TRBJ1-2, with D possibly matching TRBD1 (5 bases). This CDR3 has 14 amino acids. Trimming pared 3 bases from V and 1 base from J, leaving 9 bases between. CDR1 is MDHEN, CDR2 SYDVKM, per germline. CDR3 sequence (DNA): TGTGCCAGCAGTTTCGCAGGGATTAACTATGGCTACACCTTC. The encoded protein is CASSFAGINYGYTF.

The rearrangement joins TRBV7-9 to TRBJ1-5, with 7 bases that match TRBD1. With V trimmed by 4 bases and J by 6 bases, 6 bases remained unmatched. The CDR3 contains 14 residues. Germline V gene sequence: CDR1 SEHNR, CDR2 FQNEAQ (reference sequence). The CDR3 DNA follows: TGTGCCAGCAGCTCGACAGGGTTGGGTCAGCCCCAGCATTTT. As protein: CASSSTGLGQPQHF.